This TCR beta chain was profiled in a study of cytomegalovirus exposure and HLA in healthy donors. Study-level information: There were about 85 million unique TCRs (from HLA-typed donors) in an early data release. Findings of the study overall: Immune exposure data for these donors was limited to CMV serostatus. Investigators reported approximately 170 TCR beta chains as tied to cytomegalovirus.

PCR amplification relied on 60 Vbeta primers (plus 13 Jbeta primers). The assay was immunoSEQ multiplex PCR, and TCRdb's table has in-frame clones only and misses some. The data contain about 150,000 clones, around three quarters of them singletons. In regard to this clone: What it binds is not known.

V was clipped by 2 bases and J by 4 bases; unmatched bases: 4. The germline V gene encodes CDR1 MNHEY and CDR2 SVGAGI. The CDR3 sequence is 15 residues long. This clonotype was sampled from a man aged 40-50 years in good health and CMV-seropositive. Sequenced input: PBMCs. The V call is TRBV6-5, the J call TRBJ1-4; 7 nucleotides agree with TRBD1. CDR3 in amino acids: CASSYQGQDNEKLFF. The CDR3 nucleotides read TGTGCCAGCAGTTACCAAGGACAGGATAATGAAAAACTGTTTTTT.